What follows are 13 T cell receptor beta chains derived from one specimen sequenced in a study of ipilimumab plus nivolumab after autologous stem cell transplantation. Only in-frame clones appear in the TCRdb table, and some are missing; sequencing was by immunoSEQ multiplex PCR. This sample has over 80,000 clones, with 83% found just once. The specimen comprised PBMCs, sampled in a trial of ipilimumab plus nivolumab as post-transplant consolidation. The receptors originated from a male donor with diffuse large B-cell lymphoma.

DNA for the CDR3: TGTGCCAGCAAGTACGAAGACACTGAAGCTTTCTTT. This sequence encodes CASKYEDTEAFF. The chain employs TRBV6-6 and TRBJ1-1; D is unclear. Looked up from germline, CDR1 is MNHNY and CDR2 is SVGAGI (reference sequence). The CDR3 is 12 residues long. Trimming shortened V by 7 bases and J by 3 bases, and 9 bases separated the two germline ends.

The DNA for the CDR3 is TGCGCCAGCACCCCTGCTCTGGGCGGCTACGAGCAGTACTTC. Translating gives CASTPALGGYEQYF. This chain uses TRBV4-1 with TRBJ2-7, with D unresolved. The CDR3 runs 14 residues. The V gene's germline CDR1 is MGHRA and CDR2 YSYEKL. The ends were cut back, 7 bases at V and 3 bases at J, with 16 bases in the middle.

The V gene is TRBV19, the J gene TRBJ1-2, with D possibly TRBD1 on 6 matching bases. This CDR3 region has 14 residues. V lost 4 bases, J lost 4 bases, and 13 bases lay in between. Per the germline V gene, CDR1 is LNHDA and CDR2 is SQIVND (reference sequence). CDR3 DNA sequence: TGTGCCAGTAGTAAGGACAGCCTTGGCTATGGCTACACCTTC. This encodes CASSKDSLGYGYTF. Full variable domain (remainder filled in from reference TRBV19 and TRBJ1-2): DGGITQSPKYLFRKEGQNVTLSCEQNLNHDAMYWYRQDPGQGLRLIYYSQIVNDFQKGDIAEGYSVSREKKESFPLTVTSAQKNPTAFYLCASSKDSLGYGYTFGSGTRLTVV.

This clone has just one count. This chain uses TRBV6-6 with TRBJ1-5; 9 bases are shared with TRBD1. Germline values: CDR1 MNHNY, CDR2 SVGAGI (reference sequence). The CDR3 loop spans 14 amino acids. V lost 2 bases, J lost 8 bases, and 4 bases stayed unmatched. The CDR3 DNA reads TGTGCCAGCAGTTACAGGGACAGGGTCGAGCCCCAGCATTTT. This encodes CASSYRDRVEPQHF.

The chain has TRBV4-1 and TRBJ2-1; 10 bases agree with TRBD2. Germline V gene data show CDR1 as MGHRA and CDR2 as YSYEKL. The CDR3 sequence is 16 residues long. V shed 2 bases and J 6 bases; nucleotides not matched to a gene: 7. CDR3 in DNA: TGCGCCAGCAGCCAATCCAGCGGGGGGGCGGGCAATGAGCAGTTCTTC. This encodes CASSQSSGGAGNEQFF.

The chain is built from TRBV23-1 and TRBJ1-2; D call uncertain. TRBV23-1 is classed as an ORF, of uncertain function. V was cut by 1 base and J by 8 bases, with 11 bases left in between. The CDR3 runs 13 residues. CDR3 nucleotide sequence: TGCGCCAGCAGTCAATGGGCTCCGAGGGGCTACACCTTC. Amino acids: CASSQWAPRGYTF.

The CDR3 nucleotides are TGTGCCAGCAGTGAAAATGGAGAGACCCAGTACTTC. This sequence encodes CASSENGETQYF. J is TRBJ2-5 and V is TRBV6-1; D uncertain. The CDR3 is 12 residues long. Germline V gene lookup returns CDR1 MNHNS and CDR2 SASEGT. V lost 2 bases and J lost 4, with 5 bases in between.

J is TRBJ2-5 and V is TRBV7-9; possibly TRBD1 or TRBD2 for D (5 bases each). The last part of the DNA fits TRBJ2-7 better; the J call may be wrong. Germline values: CDR1 SEHNR, CDR2 FQNEAQ (reference sequence). The CDR3 is made up of 14 amino acids. For the CDR3, the DNA is TGTGCCAGCAGCTTTGCAGGATCTGGGGGCGAGCAGTACTTC. Translated, it gives CASSFAGSGGEQYF.

The chain recombines TRBV28 with TRBJ1-2; TRBD1 might be the D (6 bases). CDR3 length: 14 amino acids. The V and J ends lost 6 bases and 5 bases respectively, with 16 bases between them. The germline V gene has CDR1 MDHEN and CDR2 SYDVKM. CDR3 nucleotide sequence: TGTGCCAGCAGCGTCCCCGGGACATCTTATGGCTACACCTTC. It codes for CASSVPGTSYGYTF.

The chain employs TRBV5-4 and TRBJ2-5; 9 bases match TRBD2. Germline V lookup: CDR1 SGHNT, CDR2 YYREEE (reference sequence). This CDR3 is 16 amino acids long. The J segment lost 5 bases and the V segment lost 4 bases, leaving 12 bases of the junction unmatched. CDR3 coding DNA: TGTGCCAGCAGCCCTACTCGCGGGGGGGCCGAGGAGACCCAGTACTTC. The encoded protein is CASSPTRGGAEETQYF.

This rearrangement joins TRBV4-3 to TRBJ2-3; possible D gene TRBD2, 7 bases. In germline, CDR1 is LGHNA, CDR2 YSLEER. The CDR3 runs 18 residues. The V end lost 0 bases, the J end lost 3 bases, and 19 bases lay between the germline ends. For the CDR3, the DNA is TGCGCCAGCAGCCAAGATGGAGCCAGGGGAGGGCATACAGATACGCAGTATTTT. Protein sequence: CASSQDGARGGHTDTQYF.

The rearrangement uses TRBV6-5 and TRBJ2-2; 10 bases map to TRBD1. This CDR3 has 14 residues. Unmatched junction bases numbered 2, after V lost 4 bases and J lost 6 bases. CDR1 is MNHEY and CDR2 is SVGAGI in the germline V gene. The CDR3 DNA follows: TGTGCCAGCAGTTCCGGGACAGGGGCCGGGGAGCTGTTTTTT. Its protein product is CASSSGTGAGELFF.

The chain is built from TRBV6-5 and TRBJ1-2, with D possibly being TRBD1 (5 bases). CDR1 and CDR2 (germline): MNHEY, SVGAGI. The CDR3 length is 14 residues. The V end lost 7 bases, the J end lost 2 bases, and 14 bases lay between the germline ends. The CDR3 DNA is TGTGCCAGCACCTTTCTTGGGGGGAACTATGGCTACACCTTC. Encoded protein: CASTFLGGNYGYTF.